The sequence of this T cell receptor beta chain was determined in a study of shared clonotypes between healthy human individuals. Study-wide context: The donor group consisted of a couple of women and a few men, aged 18 to 49. Three plates each covered CD4 naive and memory; CD8 naive two, CD8 memory one.

In the authors' methods: Junction-only immunoSEQ data arrived without quality scores, meaning filtering differed. Method: immunoSEQ multiplex PCR; TCRdb's copy keeps in-frame clones and lacks some. V, J and clone size reflect that table, while D and trimming were determined from the DNA. The table records about 1 million clones, around 76% of them present only once. As for this clone: The antigen is unknown.

Per the germline V gene, CDR1 is SGHRS and CDR2 is YFSETQ. V lost 1 base and J lost 4, with 20 bases in between. This CDR3 region has 17 residues. Overall study findings and caveats: Clonotypes which were not shared had lower generation probabilities than clonotypes that all four donors shared.

This chain uses TRBV5-1 with TRBJ1-1; D is undetermined. This sequence was found in a young man in good health. Material: memory CD4+ T cells sorted from blood. The subset was: CD45RA-negative fraction. The CDR3 reads CASSLPESDSWVTEAFF. As DNA, the CDR3 is TGCGCCAGCAGCTTGCCGGAATCGGATTCGTGGGTCACTGAAGCTTTCTTT. Full variable domain (remainder filled in from reference TRBV5-1 and TRBJ1-1): KAGVTQTPRYLIKTRGQQVTLSCSPISGHRSVSWYQQTPGQGLQFLFEYFSETQRNKGNFPGRFSGRQFSNSRSEMNVSTLELGDSALYLCASSLPESDSWVTEAFFGQGTRLTVV.